Below, 29 T cell receptor beta chains from the same sample are listed, as sequenced in a study of early T cells in non-severe SARS-CoV-2 infection (TCRdb year 2021). The library was obtained by 5' RACE. The instrument given in TCRdb is NextSeq 500. The public sequencing data were trimmed at Q25 with fastp and processed into clonotypes with MiXCR by TCRdb, which kept only in-frame beta chains. Rows are unified per CDR3 protein, each entry keeping the most common DNA and genes. The sample table shows over 30,000 distinct CDR3 sequences, and about 8% are seen once. Jointly, the top ten make up approximately 13% of the sample. Sample: whole blood, taken at baseline. The receptors originated from an adult who was a healthcare worker with PCR-confirmed SARS-CoV-2 infection or an uninfected control (not recorded which).

About this clonotype: A much larger clonotype is one base distant, so this may be a read error. The chain uses TRBV11-2 and TRBJ1-2; D ambiguous. The CDR3 has 14 residues. V lost 5 bases and J 5 bases, leaving 15 bases between the germline ends. The germline V gene has CDR1 SGHAT and CDR2 FQNNGV. This chain's CDR3 is CASSPHGLLYGYTF. The CDR3 DNA sequence: TGTGCCAGCAGCCCCCATGGGCTGCTTTATGGCTACACCTTC.

In its sample, this clonotype was seen a few times. The CDR3 is CASSVRGTLDGYTF. The CDR3 bases are TGTGCCAGCAGTGTTAGGGGAACCTTGGATGGCTACACCTTC. The chain uses TRBV6-1 and TRBJ1-2; D possibly corresponds to TRBD1 (5 bases). Trimming pared 4 bases from V and 6 bases from J, leaving 15 bases between. CDR1 is MNHNS and CDR2 is SASEGT in the germline V gene. The CDR3 totals 14 residues.

The table lists this clonotype with a few counts. The J gene is TRBJ1-3, the V gene TRBV5-1, with TRBD1 matching 9 bases. The CDR3 length is 15 residues. CDR1 and CDR2 from the germline V gene are SGHRS and YFSETQ. J gave up 0 bases and V 4 bases, and 2 bases lay outside the gene matches. The CDR3 nucleotides read TGCGCCAGCAGCAAGGACAGGGGCTCTGGAAACACCATATATTTT. It encodes CASSKDRGSGNTIYF.

There are a few counts of this clonotype. The rearrangement links TRBV7-3 to TRBJ2-2; D is possibly TRBD2 (7 bases). Germline values: CDR1 SGHTA, CDR2 FQGTGA. Trimming stripped 5 bases from V and 3 bases from J, with 19 bases between. This CDR3 region has 17 residues. The CDR3 protein is CASSHGLGGRYTGELFF. In nucleotides, the CDR3 is TGTGCCAGCAGCCATGGACTCGGGGGGCGATACACCGGGGAGCTGTTTTTT.

This clonotype was seen at least ten times. The chain uses TRBV6-1 and TRBJ1-3; D call uncertain. Deletions cut 1 base from V and 1 base from J, with 11 bases between. The V gene's germline CDR1 is MNHNS and CDR2 SASEGT. CDR3 length: 16 residues. CDR3 residues: CASSEVEGASGNTIYF. The CDR3 nucleotides read TGTGCCAGCAGTGAAGTTGAGGGAGCATCTGGAAACACCATATATTTT.

This clonotype was detected ten times or more. This rearrangement joins TRBV7-2 to TRBJ2-3; 13 bases match TRBD2. The J segment lost 6 bases and the V segment lost 4 bases, leaving 7 bases of the junction unmatched. CDR1 and CDR2 (germline): SGHTA, FQGNSA. CDR3 length equals 16 residues. The CDR3 here is CASSSLGLAGRDTQYF. Written as DNA, the CDR3 is TGTGCCAGCAGCTCGCTGGGACTAGCGGGGCGGGATACGCAGTATTTT.

This clonotype is medium-sized (0.01 to 0.1%). The J gene is TRBJ2-1, the V gene TRBV19, with D unclear. The CDR3 loop spans 15 amino acids. Germline V CDR1 and CDR2: LNHDA, SQIVND (reference sequence). V dropped 3 bases and J dropped 2 bases, with 11 bases sitting between them. Here the CDR3 DNA reads TGTGCCAGTAGTATGGTTGGCAGCCCCTACAATGAGCAGTTCTTC. This gives the protein CASSMVGSPYNEQFF.

The genes are TRBV11-3 and TRBJ2-2; TRBD1 matches 10 bases. The germline V gene has CDR1 SGHNT and CDR2 YENEEA. V trimming: 5 bases; J trimming: 10 bases; junction bases outside the gene matches: 4. This CDR3 region has 13 residues. In nucleotides, the CDR3 is TGTGCCAGCAGCACCGACAGGGGGCAGGAGCTGTTTTTT. Translated, it gives CASSTDRGQELFF.

The J gene is TRBJ2-7, the V gene TRBV5-1, with no clear D. From germline, CDR1 is SGHRS and CDR2 YFSETQ. The CDR3 spans 13 residues. V lost 5 bases, J lost 3 bases, and 12 bases lay in between. This CDR3 reads CASRPTPDYEQYF. DNA of the CDR3: TGCGCCAGCAGACCCACCCCGGACTACGAGCAGTACTTC.

V gene TRBV4-1 combines with J gene TRBJ2-4; perhaps TRBD2 as D (6 bases). This CDR3 contains 16 residues. V was shortened by 0 bases and J by 0 bases, with 9 bases between the two germline ends. Germline V gene sequence: CDR1 MGHRA, CDR2 YSYEKL. CDR3 protein: CASSQEEGAAKNIQYF. In DNA form, the CDR3 reads TGCGCCAGCAGCCAAGAGGAGGGCGCAGCCAAAAACATTCAGTACTTC.

This clonotype has a handful of counts. The chain uses TRBV20-1 and TRBJ1-1; 7 positions match TRBD1. Per germline, CDR1 DFQATT and CDR2 SNEGSKA (reference sequence). The CDR3 runs 15 residues. Germline trimming cut 4 bases from V and 0 bases from J; bases unmatched to any gene: 8. CDR3 loop: CSATTAGGLNTEAFF. The CDR3 bases are TGCAGTGCTACAACAGCAGGGGGGCTGAACACTGAAGCTTTCTTT.

This clonotype has a count of ten or more. The chain is built from TRBV27 and TRBJ2-1; D may be TRBD1 or TRBD2 (6 bases each). The CDR3 is made up of 15 amino acids. Germline CDR1 MNHEY, CDR2 SMNVEV (reference sequence). V was shortened by 7 bases and J by 2 bases, with 15 bases between the two germline ends. The CDR3 protein is CASTLEGGPYNEQFF. Written as DNA, the CDR3 is TGTGCCAGCACTTTGGAGGGGGGCCCCTACAATGAGCAGTTCTTC.

This clonotype has just a few counts. J is TRBJ2-2 and V is TRBV27; D is unresolved. CDR3 size: 14 residues. Germline CDR1 is MNHEY and CDR2 is SMNVEV (reference sequence). Trimming shortened V by 6 bases and J by 1 base, and 9 bases separated the two germline ends. CDR3 nucleotides: TGTGCCAGCAGCCCCGACCAGAACACCGGGGAGCTGTTTTTT. It codes for CASSPDQNTGELFF.

A few counts support this clonotype. This rearrangement joins TRBV18 to TRBJ2-1; the match to TRBD2 covers 8 bases. Germline CDR1 and CDR2: KGHSH and LQKENI. This CDR3 contains 17 residues. Losses at the gene ends were 0 bases for V and 0 bases for J; bases not matched to a gene: 4. This chain's CDR3 is CASSPPILAASYNEQFF. For the CDR3, the DNA is TGTGCCAGCTCACCACCCATACTAGCGGCCTCCTACAATGAGCAGTTCTTC.

This chain links TRBV14 with TRBJ2-7; D call uncertain. V was trimmed by 5 bases and J by 2 bases, leaving 10 bases between them. This CDR3 comprises 13 residues. Per the germline V gene, CDR1 is SGHDN and CDR2 is FVKESK. The CDR3 loop reads CASSTRDTYEQYF. CDR3 coding DNA: TGTGCCAGCAGCACTCGAGACACCTACGAGCAGTACTTC.

This clonotype showed up just a few times. The J gene is TRBJ2-1, the V gene TRBV10-1, with D perhaps TRBD2 (7 bases). The V and J ends lost 5 bases and 3 bases respectively, with 14 bases between them. Germline V gene sequence: CDR1 WNHNN, CDR2 SYGVQD (reference sequence). CDR3 length equals 15 residues. The CDR3 loop reads CASSLGGPNYNEQFF. CDR3 nucleotides: TGCGCCAGCAGTCTCGGGGGGCCAAACTACAATGAGCAGTTCTTC.

This clonotype has more than one count but fewer than ten. The chain links TRBV12-3 or TRBV12-4 to TRBJ2-4, with D possibly matching TRBD2 (5 bases). V was shortened by 4 bases and J by 3 bases, with 28 bases between the two germline ends. The CDR3 consists of 20 residues. CDR3 bases: TGTGCCAGCAGTTACCAATGGCGGGTTAATAAGGGAGAGGACAAAAACATTCAGTACTTC. It encodes CASSYQWRVNKGEDKNIQYF.

This clonotype was seen a handful of times. The CDR3 loop is CASMGDRGETFF. The DNA of the CDR3 is TGTGCCAGCATGGGTGATCGGGGGGAGACTTTCTTT. V is TRBV2 and J is TRBJ1-1; the D gene is possibly TRBD1 (5 bases). Germline CDR1 reads SNHLY; CDR2 reads FYNNEI. V lost 7 bases, J lost 12 bases, and 18 bases lay in between. The CDR3 is made up of 12 amino acids. The full variable domain, rest sourced from reference TRBV2 and TRBJ1-1, is EPEVTQTPSHQVTQMGQEVILRCVPISNHLYFYWYRQILGQKVEFLVSFYNNEISEKSEIFDDQFSVERPDGSNFTLKIRSTKLEDSAMYFCASMGDRGETFFGQGTRLTVV.

This clonotype was seen only a few times. The chain combines TRBV27 with TRBJ2-1; 7 bases line up with TRBD1. Germline values: CDR1 MNHEY, CDR2 SMNVEV (reference sequence). The CDR3 has 13 residues. After removal of 4 bases from V and 8 bases from J, the junction contained 5 bases not matched to a gene. The CDR3 protein is CASSSPRGYEQFF. CDR3 nucleotide sequence: TGTGCCAGCAGTTCCCCCAGGGGGTATGAGCAGTTCTTC.

This clonotype was counted a few times. The V call is TRBV13, the J call TRBJ2-3, with 12 nucleotides matching TRBD2. The germline gives CDR1 PRHDT, CDR2 FYEKMQ (reference sequence). CDR3 size: 18 residues. J lost 0 bases, V lost 2 bases, and 6 bases had no gene match. DNA of the CDR3: TGTGCCAGCAGCTTAAGTCTAGCGGGGGGGACCAGCACAGATACGCAGTATTTT. It specifies CASSLSLAGGTSTDTQYF.

The table lists this clonotype with many counts. J is TRBJ2-1 and V is TRBV9; unclear D gene. CDR1 and CDR2 (germline): SGDLS, YYNGEE. The CDR3 sequence is 13 residues long. Trimming shortened V by 4 bases and J by 5 bases, and 10 bases separated the two germline ends. CDR3 amino acids: CASSTNPNNEQFF. The CDR3 DNA reads as TGTGCCAGCAGCACCAACCCCAACAATGAGCAGTTCTTC. The variable domain in full, completed from reference TRBV9 and TRBJ2-1, reads DSGVTQTPKHLITATGQRVTLRCSPRSGDLSVYWYQQSLDQGLQFLIQYYNGEERAKGNILERFSAQQFPDLHSELNLSSLELGDSALYFCASSTNPNNEQFFGPGTRLTVL.

This clonotype was seen repeatedly, ten times or more. The chain carries TRBV4-1 and TRBJ2-7; no clear D. The CDR3 extends over 15 amino acids. CDR1 and CDR2 from the germline V gene are MGHRA and YSYEKL. The V gene lost 4 bases and the J gene lost 2 bases, with 15 bases spanning the gap. The CDR3 nucleotides read TGCGCCAGCAGCCCGTATGAGGCTTCAGCCTACGAGCAGTACTTC. Amino acids: CASSPYEASAYEQYF.

This clonotype was found many times. The rearrangement joins TRBV5-1 to TRBJ1-5; possible D gene TRBD1, 6 bases. V gave up 4 bases and J gave up 4 bases, with 15 bases separating them. CDR3 length: 15 residues. CDR1 and CDR2 (germline): SGHRS, YFSETQ. CDR3 sequence: CASSPGTRMNQPQHF. The CDR3 coding sequence is TGCGCCAGCAGCCCAGGGACAAGGATGAATCAGCCCCAGCATTTT.

The rearrangement uses TRBV5-1 and TRBJ2-3, with TRBD1 matching 10 bases. There are 17 residues in the CDR3. CDR1 is SGHRS and CDR2 is YFSETQ in the germline V gene. Unmatched junction bases numbered 10, after V lost 2 bases and J lost 4 bases. DNA for the CDR3: TGCGCCAGCAGCTTTCGACCGGGACAGGGGAGCGCAGATACGCAGTATTTT. It is translated as CASSFRPGQGSADTQYF.

The rearrangement joins TRBV11-2 to TRBJ2-2; D gene ambiguous. Germline CDR1 reads SGHAT; CDR2 reads FQNNGV. The V gene lost 3 bases and the J gene lost 1 base, with 9 bases spanning the gap. This CDR3 is built from 15 residues. The CDR3 protein is CASSLVRQNTGELFF. The CDR3 coding sequence is TGTGCCAGCAGCTTGGTCAGGCAGAACACCGGGGAGCTGTTTTTT.

This clonotype was detected many times. The chain carries TRBV12-3 or TRBV12-4 and TRBJ1-1; weak D call: TRBD1 (6 bases). The V and J ends lost 10 bases and 8 bases respectively, with 20 bases between them. This CDR3 has 13 amino acids. The CDR3 sequence: CATGALGQSEAFF. The DNA for the CDR3 is TGTGCCACTGGAGCGCTCGGACAGAGCGAAGCTTTCTTT.

This clonotype is deemed medium-sized (0.01 to 0.1%). This sequence joins TRBV7-2 and TRBJ2-7; no clear D gene. The germline V gene has CDR1 SGHTA and CDR2 FQGNSA. The germline V and J ends were trimmed by 1 base and 2 bases, with 9 bases remaining between them. This CDR3 contains 14 residues. CDR3 sequence reads: CASSLVISAYEQYF. The DNA of the CDR3 is TGTGCCAGCAGCTTAGTTATCTCAGCCTACGAGCAGTACTTC.

CDR3 loop: CASSPGRGGPDTQYF. CDR3 in DNA: TGTGCCAGCTCACCAGGGCGGGGGGGCCCAGATACGCAGTATTTT. The chain couples TRBV18 to TRBJ2-3; 9 bases align to TRBD2. The CDR3 spans 15 residues. CDR1 is KGHSH, CDR2 LQKENI, per germline. J lost 4 bases, V lost 2 bases, and 4 bases had no gene match.

This clonotype came up a few times. The V and J genes are TRBV3-1 and TRBJ2-2; 12 positions agree with TRBD2. V shed 3 bases, J shed 3 bases, and the junction held 11 bases outside the gene matches. The V gene's germline CDR1 is LGHDT and CDR2 YNNKEL (reference sequence). The CDR3 is 19 amino acids. The CDR3 protein is CASSHPLAGGRGYTGELFF. The CDR3 DNA reads as TGTGCCAGCAGCCACCCACTAGCGGGGGGCCGTGGGTACACCGGGGAGCTGTTTTTT.